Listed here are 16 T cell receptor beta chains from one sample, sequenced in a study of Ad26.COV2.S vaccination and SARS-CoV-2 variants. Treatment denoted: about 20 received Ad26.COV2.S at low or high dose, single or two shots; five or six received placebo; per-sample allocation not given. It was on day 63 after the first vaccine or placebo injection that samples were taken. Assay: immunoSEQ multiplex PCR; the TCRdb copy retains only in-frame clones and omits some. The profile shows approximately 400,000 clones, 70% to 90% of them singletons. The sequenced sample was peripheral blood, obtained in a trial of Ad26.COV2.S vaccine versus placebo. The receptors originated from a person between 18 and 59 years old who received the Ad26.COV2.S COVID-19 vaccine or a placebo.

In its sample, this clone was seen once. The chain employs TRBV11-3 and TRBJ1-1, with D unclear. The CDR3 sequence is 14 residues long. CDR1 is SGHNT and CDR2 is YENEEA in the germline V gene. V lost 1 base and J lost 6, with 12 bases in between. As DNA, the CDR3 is TGTGCCAGCAGCTTAGTGCGGCGCTGCCCTGAAGCTTTCTTT. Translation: CASSLVRRCPEAFF. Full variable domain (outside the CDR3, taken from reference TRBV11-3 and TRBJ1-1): EAGVVQSPRYKIIEKKQPVAFWCNPISGHNTLYWYLQNLGQGPELLIRYENEEAVDDSQLPKDRFSAERLKGVDSTLKIQPAELGDSAVYLCASSLVRRCPEAFFGQGTRLTVV.

CDR3 bases: TGTGCCAGCTCACCACAGCGGGGCACCTACGAGCAGTACTTC. Encoded protein: CASSPQRGTYEQYF. This sequence joins TRBV18 and TRBJ2-7; the match to TRBD2 covers 7 bases. This CDR3 is built from 14 residues. Germline CDR1 reads KGHSH; CDR2 reads LQKENI. With V trimmed by 1 base and J by 2 bases, 2 bases remained unmatched.

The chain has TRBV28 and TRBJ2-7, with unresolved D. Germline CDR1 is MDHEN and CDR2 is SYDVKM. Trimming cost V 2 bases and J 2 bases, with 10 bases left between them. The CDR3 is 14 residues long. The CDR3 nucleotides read TGTGCCAGCAGTTTACCTGGGCCACCCTACGAGCAGTACTTC. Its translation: CASSLPGPPYEQYF.

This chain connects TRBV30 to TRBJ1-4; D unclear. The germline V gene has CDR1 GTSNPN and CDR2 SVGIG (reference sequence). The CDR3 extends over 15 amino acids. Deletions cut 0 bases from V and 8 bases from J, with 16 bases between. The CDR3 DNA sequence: TGTGCCTGGAGTGTAAGGAGTCGGGTAGGAGAAAAACTGTTTTTT. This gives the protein CAWSVRSRVGEKLFF.

In DNA, the CDR3 is TGCGCCAGCAGGATTGGCTCTGGAAACACCATATATTTT. It codes for CASRIGSGNTIYF. The V and J genes are TRBV10-2 and TRBJ1-3; D is ambiguous. The CDR3 totals 13 residues. V shed 6 bases and J shed 0 bases, with 6 bases lying between them. CDR1 is WSHSY and CDR2 is SAAADI in the germline V gene.

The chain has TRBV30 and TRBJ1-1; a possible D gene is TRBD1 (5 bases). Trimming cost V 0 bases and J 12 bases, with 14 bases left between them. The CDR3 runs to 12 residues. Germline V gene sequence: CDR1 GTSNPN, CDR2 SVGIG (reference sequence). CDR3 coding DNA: TGTGCCTGGAGTGTACAGGCGGGGGAGTCTTTCTTT. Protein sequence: CAWSVQAGESFF.

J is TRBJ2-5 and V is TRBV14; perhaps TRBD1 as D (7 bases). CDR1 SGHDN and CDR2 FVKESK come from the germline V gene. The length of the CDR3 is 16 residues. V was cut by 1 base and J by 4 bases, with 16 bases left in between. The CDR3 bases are TGTGCCAGCAGCCAAGCAGGGGGGTTCTACCGAGAGACCCAGTACTTC. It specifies CASSQAGGFYRETQYF.

The CDR3 coding sequence is TGTGCCTGCCTTAGACGGAGCTCCTACGAGCAGTACTTC. Amino acid sequence: CACLRRSSYEQYF. The rearrangement links TRBV30 to TRBJ2-7; D uncertain. In germline, CDR1 is GTSNPN, CDR2 SVGIG (reference sequence). V was trimmed by 6 bases and J by 0 bases, leaving 12 bases between them. The CDR3 spans 13 residues.

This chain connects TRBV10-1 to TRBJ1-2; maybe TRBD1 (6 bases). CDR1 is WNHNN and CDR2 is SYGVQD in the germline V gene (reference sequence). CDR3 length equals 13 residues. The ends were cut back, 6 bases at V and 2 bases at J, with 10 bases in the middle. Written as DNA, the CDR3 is TGCGCCAGCAGCCCAACAGGGAACTATGGCTACACCTTC. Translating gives CASSPTGNYGYTF.

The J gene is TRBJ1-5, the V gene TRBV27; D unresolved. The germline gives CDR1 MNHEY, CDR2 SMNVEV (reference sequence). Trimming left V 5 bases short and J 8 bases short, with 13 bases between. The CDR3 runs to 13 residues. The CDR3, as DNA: TGTGCCAGCAGTCAAAGAGCGAGGGAGCCCCAGCATTTT. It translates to CASSQRAREPQHF.

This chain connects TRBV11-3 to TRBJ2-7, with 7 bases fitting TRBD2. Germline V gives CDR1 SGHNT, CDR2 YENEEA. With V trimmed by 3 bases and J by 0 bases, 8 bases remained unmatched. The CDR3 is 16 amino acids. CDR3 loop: CASSFKLRGSSYEQYF. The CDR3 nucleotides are TGTGCCAGCAGCTTTAAGTTGCGGGGGAGCTCCTACGAGCAGTACTTC.

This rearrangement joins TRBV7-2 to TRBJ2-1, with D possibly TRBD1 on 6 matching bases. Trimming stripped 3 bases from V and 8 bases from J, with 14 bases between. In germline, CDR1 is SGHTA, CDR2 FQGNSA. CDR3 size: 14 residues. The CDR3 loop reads CASSFHREIYEQFF. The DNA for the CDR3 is TGTGCCAGCAGCTTTCACAGGGAGATTTATGAGCAGTTCTTC.

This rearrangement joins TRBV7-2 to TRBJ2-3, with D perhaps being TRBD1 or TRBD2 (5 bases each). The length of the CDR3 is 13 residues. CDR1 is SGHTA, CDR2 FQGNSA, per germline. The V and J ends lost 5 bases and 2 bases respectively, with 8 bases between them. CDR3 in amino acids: CASSRGPTDTQYF. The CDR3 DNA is TGTGCCAGCAGCAGGGGACCCACAGATACGCAGTATTTT.

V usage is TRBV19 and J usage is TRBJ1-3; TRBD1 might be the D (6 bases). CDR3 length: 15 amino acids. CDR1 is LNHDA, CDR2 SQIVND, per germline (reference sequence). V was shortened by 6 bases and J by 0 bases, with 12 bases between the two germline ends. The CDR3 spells CASRDGTFSGNTIYF. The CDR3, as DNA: TGTGCCAGTAGAGATGGGACATTCTCTGGAAACACCATATATTTT.

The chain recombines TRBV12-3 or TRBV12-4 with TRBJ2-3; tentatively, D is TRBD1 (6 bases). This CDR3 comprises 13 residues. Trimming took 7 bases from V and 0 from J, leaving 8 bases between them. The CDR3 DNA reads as TGTGCCAGCAAGGACAGCAGCACAGATACGCAGTATTTT. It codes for CASKDSSTDTQYF.

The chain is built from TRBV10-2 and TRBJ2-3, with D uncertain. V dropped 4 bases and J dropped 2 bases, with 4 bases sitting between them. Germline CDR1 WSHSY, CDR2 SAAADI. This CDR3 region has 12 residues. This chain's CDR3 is CASSGDTDTQYF. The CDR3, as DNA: TGCGCCAGCAGTGGGGACACAGATACGCAGTATTTT.